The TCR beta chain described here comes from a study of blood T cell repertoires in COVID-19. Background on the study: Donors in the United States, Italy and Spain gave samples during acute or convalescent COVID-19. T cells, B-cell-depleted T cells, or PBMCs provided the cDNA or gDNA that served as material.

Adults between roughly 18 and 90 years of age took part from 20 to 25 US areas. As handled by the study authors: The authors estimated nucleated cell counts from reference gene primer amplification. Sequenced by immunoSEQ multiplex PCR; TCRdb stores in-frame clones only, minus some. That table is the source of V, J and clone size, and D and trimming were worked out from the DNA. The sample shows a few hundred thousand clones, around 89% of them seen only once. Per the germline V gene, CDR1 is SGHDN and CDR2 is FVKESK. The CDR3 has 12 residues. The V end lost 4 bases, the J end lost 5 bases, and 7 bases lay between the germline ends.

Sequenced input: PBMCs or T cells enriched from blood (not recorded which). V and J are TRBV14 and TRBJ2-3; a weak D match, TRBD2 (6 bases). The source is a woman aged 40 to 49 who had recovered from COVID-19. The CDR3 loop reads CASSLGGDTQYF. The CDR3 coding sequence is TGTGCCAGCAGCCTCGGGGGAGATACGCAGTATTTT.